This T cell receptor beta chain was captured by sequencing in a study of T-cell memory formation after mild COVID-19 (dated by TCRdb to the early 2020s). Some background on the complete study: Most TCR sequence clusters were specific to one of the two donors. In a couple of donors, T-cell clones that expanded and contracted after mild COVID-19 were followed by sequencing TCRalpha and TCRbeta repertoires longitudinally. Two young, previously healthy adult volunteers, one female and one male, were included in the cohort. Findings and caveats that apply to the study as a whole: Balanced CD4/CD8 phenotypes were observed for clones contracting from day 15 to 85, whereas a bias towards CD4+ was observed for a second wave of clones expanding from day 15 to 37. Contracting CD4+ clones were located mainly in the CM and EM memory subsets, whereas CD8+ clones were found to be enriched in EMRA. Only two mild cases were covered in the study, and larger cohorts including severe cases with pre-infection samples were considered necessary. SARS-CoV-2 specificity of the second-wave clones peaking on day 37 was not confirmed. Some responding clones were detected in pre-infection memory, suggesting pre-existing cross-reactive memory T cells joined the SARS-CoV-2 response.

Sequencing was carried out with an Illumina NovaSeq 6000. Using 5'RACE with constant-segment primers, TCRalpha and TCRbeta cDNA libraries were constructed, with sample barcodes and unique molecular identifiers added in the process. RNA was extracted from every sample with Trizol reagent. Library amplification was performed in two PCR steps, and a second sample barcode and Illumina TruSeq adapters were introduced in the second step. The libraries were sequenced on an Illumina NovaSeq using 2 x 150 bp paired-end reads. The source study handled its data this way. With migec v1.2.7, reads were demultiplexed and then collapsed into UMI-guided consensus sequences. Using mixcr v2.1.11, UMI consensuses were aligned to TRA and TRB V and J templates and then assembled into clonotypes. Clonotypes were classified as expanded or contracted when called significant by both edgeR and NoisET, with noise models trained on biological replicates. edgeR calls used a false discovery rate-adjusted p below 0.01 and a log2 fold-change threshold of 1. As an exploratory analysis of dynamics, max-normalized trajectories of the 1000 most abundant clonotypes were examined with PCA combined with hierarchical clustering. Separately sequenced CD4+ and CD8+ repertoires were used to assign the CD4 or CD8 phenotype of responding clones. The raw public data were reprocessed by TCRdb itself: fastp quality trimming at Q25, MiXCR clonotype calling, in-frame beta chains only. Every entry covers one CDR3 protein and lists the most common genes and DNA from its rows. The V and J calls reflect TCRdb's pipeline rather than the authors' work. The sample table records roughly 150,000 distinct CDR3 sequences; approximately 15% of these occur just once. 13% to 15% of the sample belongs to the ten largest clones.

This clonotype was counted many times. Its antigen remains unidentified. Per-base qualities were not stored, and no clone one base away is much larger. Ficoll-Paque density gradient centrifugation was used to isolate PBMCs. Trimming removed 0 bases from V and 10 bases from J, leaving 12 bases between the germline ends. The germline V gene (reference sequence) supplies CDR1 DFQATT and CDR2 SNEGSKA. The cysteine opens and the phenylalanine closes a CDR3 of 12 amino acids. Of the read, only the CDR3 DNA is kept; its 36 bases are in frame from base 1. The sample consisted of PBMCs or a T cell subset sorted from them (not recorded which). The sequence came from an adult woman who had mild COVID-19 (a few samples of this study predate the infection). The sample titles of this study are shuffled in the database, so cell type and time point are left out; the donor was told from shared clones. The chain is encoded by TRBV20-1 joined to TRBJ1-2, and perhaps TRBD1 as D gene, on 5 matching bases. The DNA reads as follows: TGCAGTGCTAGAGATAAGGGGACGGACTACACCTTC. Translated, this gives CSARDKGTDYTF.